What follows describes a single T cell receptor beta chain. This clone was recorded a few times. Its antigen target is currently unknown. Nothing much larger sits one base from this clone, and base qualities are not available. TCRbeta CDR3 regions were amplified from genomic DNA using the immunoSEQ Assay, a bias-controlled multiplex PCR. Per the source publication's procedure: The number of nucleated cells in each sample was estimated by amplification of reference gene primers within the assay. Sequence reads were collapsed and filtered to measure the absolute abundance of every unique TCRbeta CDR3 rearrangement. For each sample, productive Simpson clonality was calculated by taking the square root of Simpson's diversity index across productive rearrangements. The source is immuneACCESS, and TCRdb retained only in-frame sequences with V and J called. Part of the clones is not carried over; for the studies checked, unresolved V genes explain less than half of this, and the remainder is unexplained. The V and J calls and clone size were taken over from that table, and D and trimming were inferred from the DNA. The sample has fewer than 250,000 clones on record, about four fifths of them singletons. The top ten hold about 2.3% of the sample.

This entry is derived from a study of blood T cell repertoires in COVID-19 (TCRdb year 2020). Describing the broader study: Samples from collaborators originated in the United States, Italy and Spain and spanned both the acute and convalescent phases of COVID-19. The material from the prospective study consisted of cDNA or gDNA derived from T cells, B-cell-depleted T cells, or PBMCs. The dataset comprised deeply sampled blood TCRbeta repertoires from subjects exposed to, actively infected with, or recovered from COVID-19. A freely available public database, intended as a resource for researchers studying the immune response to SARS-CoV-2, is where the repertoires were released. The samples were drawn from two sources: the first 160 participants of the ongoing ImmuneRACE study, and 1,254 subjects contributed by 6 global collaborators. Sample metadata almost always included a de-identified subject ID, COVID-19 status, age in years and sex. HLA class I and class II types, where available, came from metadata supplied by the sample provider rather than from assay-based typing.

Broader findings and caveats from the paper: The quantity of clinical and demographic metadata differed by source and by participant and was supplied without curation.

Each collaborating institution followed its own protocols to collect whole blood in K2EDTA tubes. Collaborator samples were shipped for TCRbeta analysis as frozen whole blood, isolated PBMCs, or DNA extracted from either sample type. The CDR1 and CDR2 encoded by the germline V gene (reference sequence) are LNHDA and SQIVND. A distance of 12 bases separates the germline ends of V and J, which lose 9 bases and 4 bases respectively. Counted from cysteine to phenylalanine, this CDR3 has 12 amino acids. The only DNA kept is the CDR3, 36 bases in frame from the first base. This receptor was identified in a woman in her thirties or forties with active or convalescent COVID-19. Sequences were obtained from peripheral blood. The chain links TRBV19 with TRBJ1-1, and the D gene may be TRBD1, 5 bases matching. The CDR3 region has the sequence CASDLGGTEAFF. The DNA is as follows: TGTGCCAGCGATCTGGGGGGCACTGAAGCTTTCTTT.